This TCR beta chain was captured by sequencing in a study of identical twins (dated by TCRdb to the mid-2010s). Concerning the study at large: To test whether fetal clonotypes persist, the study used deep sequencing on TCR alpha and beta repertoires from monozygotic twins, unrelated adults of various ages, and cord blood. To rule out contamination, the twin experiments were replicated at different times with different library preparation protocols.

What the work shows at the level of the full study, not this receptor alone: The excess sharing between twins in beta out-of-frame sequences was weaker because fewer shared sequences reduced the signal-to-noise ratio. Fewer insertions were carried by abundant cord blood beta clonotypes; a weaker similar trend was observed in young adult naive repertoires, while no such trend was observed in memory repertoires. Out-of-frame TCR alpha sequences shared between twins showed an excess of low generation-probability sequences compared with coincidental sharing between unrelated individuals. Conclusions relied on cross-sectional statistical analysis, since the same donors could not be followed over many years. In monozygotic twins, recombination models systematically underestimated out-of-frame TCR alpha sharing, but the models matched the sharing seen between unrelated individuals. Invariant T cells such as MAIT and iNKT could partly confound zero-insertion analyses, though diverse VJ usage argued against this for most clonotypes.

Including the terminal cysteine and phenylalanine, the CDR3 comprises 15 residues. Left in the record is the CDR3 DNA by itself, 45 bases read in frame from the first base. V is cut by 4 bases and J by 5 bases, and the space between the germline ends is 18 bases. All donors were healthy Caucasians. Three pairs of female monozygotic twins, all aged 18 to 29 years, made up the twin cohort. Positive isolation kits from Invitrogen were used to isolate the CD4+ and CD8+ T cell populations. The table lists this clonotype with a few counts. What antigen it recognizes has not been identified. Base quality data are lacking; no much larger clone is found one base away. The receptor library was made with 5' RACE. Instrument used: Illumina HiSeq 2000. Template switching introduced a universal primer binding site; the final cDNA contained a unique molecular identifier, enabling accurate counting of TCR cDNA molecules. Specific primers in the conserved constant-segment region were used to synthesize first-strand cDNA for the TCR alpha and beta chains. Each cDNA library was double barcoded, with a SMART-Mk sample barcode plus Illumina barcodes, to control for contamination. TruSeq adapter sequences along with Illumina sample barcodes were introduced in two successive PCR steps. Sequencing of the TCR alpha and beta cDNA libraries was done on the Illumina HiSeq platform using custom primers. The authors' pipeline ran thus. Raw reads were processed with MiGEC to extract unique molecular identifiers, and MiXCR was used to determine CDR3 positions. For each individual, recombination models were inferred using an EM algorithm with the repgenHMM and IGoR tools. Shared clonotype analysis was performed with the tcR package in R, normalizing sharing by the product of cloneset sizes. To study raw recombination free of thymic and clonal selection effects, out-of-frame nonproductive sequences were analyzed. TCRdb handled the public reads itself, with Q25 trimming in fastp and clone calling in MiXCR, and kept productive beta chains. Records with the same CDR3 protein are collapsed into one entry carrying the most frequent genes and DNA. The V and J calls follow TCRdb's processing rather than the paper's. Present in this sample are 450,000 to 600,000 distinct CDR3 sequences, approximately 20% of which were seen just once. The biggest ten clones account for approximately 0.52% of the sample.

The sample also formed part of further work on yellow fever vaccine responses in identical twins. According to the second study: The T cell response to vaccination in identical twins was reported by the authors to appear partly convergent and partly personalized. In identical twins, the study followed T cell clones that responded to the vaccine with precision.

Sequencing was performed on CD4+ T cells sorted from blood. The V and J genes are TRBV12-3 or TRBV12-4 and TRBJ2-7; 5 matching bases give a weak D call of TRBD2. This receptor was identified in a young woman in good health. The DNA sequence is TGTGCCAGCAGTTCGCGGAACCCTAGCTTCCACGAGCAGTACTTC. Translated, it gives CASSSRNPSFHEQYF.